This section outlines one T cell receptor beta chain sequence together with its context. Study processing details: Counts of nucleated cells, estimated from reference gene primer amplification, were obtained. Repertoires were generated with immunoSEQ multiplex PCR, while TCRdb's copy carries only in-frame clones and drops some. V and J calls and clone size follow that table, whereas D and trimming were derived from the DNA. Of around 300,000 clones in the sample, around 90% are singletons; the top ten hold around 0.97%. The sample is drawn from a study of blood T cell repertoires in COVID-19. Study details: The United States, Italy and Spain were the sources of the acute and convalescent COVID-19 samples.

There are 13 residues in the CDR3. The V gene's germline CDR1 is MDHEN and CDR2 SYDVKM. The V end was cut by 6 bases, the J end by 9 bases, with 15 bases between. The sequence derives from a woman in her thirties or forties with COVID-19, enrolled during active disease. The sample consisted of peripheral blood. The genes are TRBV28 and TRBJ2-1; tentatively, D is TRBD1 (6 bases). The CDR3 nucleotides read TGTGCCAGCAGCAACACAGGGTTTAGTGAGCAGTTCTTC. It specifies CASSNTGFSEQFF.